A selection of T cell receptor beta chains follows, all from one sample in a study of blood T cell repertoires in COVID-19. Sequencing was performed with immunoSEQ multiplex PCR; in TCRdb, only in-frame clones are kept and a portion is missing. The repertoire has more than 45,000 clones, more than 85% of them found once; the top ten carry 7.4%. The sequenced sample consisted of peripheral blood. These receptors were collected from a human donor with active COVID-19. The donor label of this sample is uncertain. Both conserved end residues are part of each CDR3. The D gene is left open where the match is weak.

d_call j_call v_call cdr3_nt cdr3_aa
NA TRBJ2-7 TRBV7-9 TGTGCCAGCTCGCAGGACTTGTGGGAGCAGTACTTC CASSQDLWEQYF
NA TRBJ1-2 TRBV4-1 TGCGCCAGCAGCCCAACGGGACAAGGACCCTCTGGCTACACCTTC CASSPTGQGPSGYTF
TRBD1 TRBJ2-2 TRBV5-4 TGTGCCAGCAGCCGGGACAGGGGTATGACCGGGGAGCTGTTTTTT CASSRDRGMTGELFF
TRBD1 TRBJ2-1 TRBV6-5 TGTGCCAGCAGCCGACAGGGGCCCTACAATGAGCAGTTCTTC CASSRQGPYNEQFF
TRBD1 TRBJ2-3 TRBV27 TGTGCCAGCAGTTACCGGGACAGGGGGGTAGATACGCAGTATTTT CASSYRDRGVDTQYF
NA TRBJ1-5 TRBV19 TGTGCCAGTAGTGACAGGTGGTATCAGCCCCAGCATTTT CASSDRWYQPQHF
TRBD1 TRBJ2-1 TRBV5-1 TGCGCCAGCAGCGTATCCCGGGACAGGGGAGACAATGAGCAGTTCTTC CASSVSRDRGDNEQFF
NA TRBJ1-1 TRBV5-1 TGCGCCAGCAGCTTGTTGGGCAGTATGGCGACTGAAGCTTTCTTT CASSLLGSMATEAFF
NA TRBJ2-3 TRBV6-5 TGTGCCAGCAGTTACGGACAGCCACGCACAGATACGCAGTATTTT CASSYGQPRTDTQYF
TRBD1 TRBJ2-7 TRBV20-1 TGCAGTGCTAGTAGTGCCGGAAGGGGGCCTAGGGTGTACGAGCAGTACTTC CSASSAGRGPRVYEQYF